The text below deals with one TCR beta chain. What it binds is unknown. This entry belongs to a study of vaccination and CD4 T cells after COVID-19. Study-wide background: The stimulus for the cells was overlapping spike peptides derived from SARS-CoV-2, HCoV-NL63, HCoV-OC43 and HCoV-229E.

Sequencing of the DNA from cultured CD4+ T cells was carried out with the Oncomine TCR Beta short-read assay. Via MiXCR, TCRdb re-called the PCR reads, giving one row per CDR3 protein. The top ten clones hold roughly 15% of a sample with roughly 20,000 distinct CDR3 sequences, more than 50% of them seen once. As for treatment: roughly ten-day PBMC culture with coronavirus spike peptide pools or control peptides (ViraFEST assay). The receptor was derived from a human donor who had recovered from COVID-19. Sample: CD4+ T cells from blood, cultured in vitro, taken before SARS-CoV-2 vaccination.

CDR3 nucleotides: TGTGCCAGCAGCCCCGCTGGCGAGGGGGCTGACTATGGCTACACCTTC. Amino acid sequence: CASSPAGEGADYGYTF. This chain connects TRBV28 to TRBJ1-2; TRBD1 agrees at 7 bases. Germline loops: CDR1 MDHEN, CDR2 SYDVKM. The CDR3 is 16 amino acids. V was pared by 6 bases and J by 3 bases, with 13 bases of the junction left unmatched.